This T cell receptor (beta chain) originates from a study of blood T cell repertoires in COVID-19 (dated by TCRdb to 2018 to 2021). Regarding the complete study: Samples covering the acute and convalescent phases of COVID-19 were provided by collaborators in the United States, Italy and Spain. A freely available public database, intended as a resource for researchers studying the immune response to SARS-CoV-2, is where the repertoires were released. Subjects who had been exposed to COVID-19, were actively infected with it, or had recovered from it provided the deeply sampled blood TCRbeta repertoires that made up the dataset. Samples were obtained from the ongoing ImmuneRACE study (first 160 participants) and from 1,000 to 1,500 subjects provided by 6 global collaborators. Where available, HLA class I and class II types were obtained from metadata supplied by the sample provider rather than from assay-based typing. The sample metadata nearly always contained a de-identified subject ID, COVID-19 status, age in years and sex. The material from the prospective study consisted of cDNA or gDNA derived from T cells, B-cell-depleted T cells, or PBMCs.

The collaborating institutions used their own protocols to collect whole blood in K2EDTA tubes. For TCRbeta analysis, collaborators shipped samples in one of three forms: frozen whole blood, isolated PBMCs, or DNA extracted from either of those sample types. The immunoSEQ Assay, a bias-controlled multiplex PCR, was used to amplify TCRbeta CDR3 regions from genomic DNA. Under the source paper's analysis protocol: Nucleated cell counts per sample were estimated from amplification of reference gene primers within the assay. To quantify the absolute abundance of each unique TCRbeta CDR3 rearrangement, sequence reads were collapsed and filtered. For each sample, productive Simpson clonality was calculated as the square root of Simpson's diversity index over productive rearrangements. TCRdb mirrors the immuneACCESS table, restricted to in-frame sequences. Some clones are absent from its copies; in checked studies, under half trace to an unresolved V gene, and the reason for the others is unknown. For V, J and clone size, that table is used; D and trimming come from the DNA. The sample table records about 97,000 clones; 85% to 95% of these occur just once. The ten most abundant clones make up more than 5% of the sample.

Broader findings and caveats from the paper: How much clinical and demographic metadata was included differed by source and by participant, and the metadata was provided uncurated.

Based on the germline V gene, the CDR1 and CDR2 sequences are MDHEN and SYDVKM. V has 6 bases trimmed and J has 5 bases trimmed; junction bases matching no gene number 6. From the cysteine up to the phenylalanine, the CDR3 has a length of 15 residues. Just the 45-base CDR3 DNA is kept, in frame starting at base 1. On this clone itself: Its antigen remains unidentified. It has no much larger one-base neighbor in the sample; base qualities were not kept.

Sequenced material: peripheral blood. The source is a middle-aged man with active COVID-19. This chain joins TRBV28 to TRBJ2-3, with TRBD2 identical over 12 junction bases. The DNA sequence reads TGTGCCAGCAGAACTCAGGGACTAGCGGGAGATACGCAGTATTTT. It translates as CASRTQGLAGDTQYF.